The 25 T cell receptor beta chains below come from one sample, sequenced in a study of blood T cell repertoires in COVID-19. Clones were sequenced by immunoSEQ multiplex PCR, and TCRdb holds only the in-frame ones, with some missing. The repertoire consists of a few hundred thousand clones, with around 89% occurring once and the leading ten covering approximately 0.84%. Sample: peripheral blood. The source is a man aged 25-40 years with acute or convalescent COVID-19.

This rearrangement joins TRBV6-4 to TRBJ1-1; 11 nucleotides agree with TRBD1. CDR1 and CDR2 from the germline V gene are MRHNA and SNTAGT. This CDR3 comprises 14 residues. J lost 0 bases, V lost 8 bases, and 2 bases had no gene match. CDR3 residues: CASGQGAVNTEAFF. For the CDR3, the DNA is TGTGCCAGCGGACAGGGGGCTGTGAACACTGAAGCTTTCTTT.

The V gene is TRBV3-1 (or the pseudogene TRBV3-2), the J gene TRBJ2-7; D gene unclear. Trimming cost V 6 bases and J 4 bases, with 10 bases left between them. This CDR3 region has 12 residues. Germline V gene sequence: CDR1 LGHDT, CDR2 YNNKEL (reference sequence). The CDR3 DNA follows: TGTGCCAGCAGTGCGGCCGTATACGAGCAGTACTTC. It is translated as CASSAAVYEQYF.

The V gene is TRBV6-6, the J gene TRBJ1-1; D possibly corresponds to TRBD1 (6 bases). From germline, CDR1 is MNHNY and CDR2 SVGAGI (reference sequence). V shed 6 bases and J shed 2 bases, with 7 bases lying between them. The CDR3 spans 12 residues. CDR3 sequence reads: CASRQGNTEAFF. CDR3 DNA sequence: TGTGCCAGCAGACAGGGTAACACTGAAGCTTTCTTT.

The table lists this clone with a few counts. The chain links TRBV6-6 to TRBJ1-6, with D possibly matching TRBD1 (5 bases). The germline V and J ends were trimmed by 11 bases and 8 bases, with 16 bases remaining between them. The CDR3 extends over 13 amino acids. Looked up from germline, CDR1 is MNHNY and CDR2 is SVGAGI (reference sequence). CDR3 sequence: CAFSKGRDSPLHF. CDR3 coding DNA: TGTGCCTTCAGTAAGGGGAGGGATTCACCCCTCCACTTT.

The rearrangement uses TRBV7-3 and TRBJ2-5, with 13 bases fitting TRBD2. This CDR3 contains 15 residues. Trimming removed 3 bases from V and 9 bases from J; junction bases left unmatched: 7. Germline CDR1 SGHTA, CDR2 FQGTGA. CDR3 DNA sequence: TGTGCCAGCAGCTTTACTAGCGGGGGGGCGAATGCCCAGTACTTC. Translated: CASSFTSGGANAQYF.

This chain joins TRBV19 and TRBJ1-3; 9 bases agree with TRBD1. The length of the CDR3 is 16 residues. The V gene end was trimmed by 8 bases and the J gene end by 2 bases; junction bases not matched to a gene: 10. The germline V gene encodes CDR1 LNHDA and CDR2 SQIVND (reference sequence). This CDR3 reads CASLDVRDRAGNTIYF. CDR3 bases: TGTGCCAGTCTCGACGTCCGGGACAGGGCTGGAAACACCATATATTTT. Full variable domain (missing parts from reference TRBV19 and TRBJ1-3): DGGITQSPKYLFRKEGQNVTLSCEQNLNHDAMYWYRQDPGQGLRLIYYSQIVNDFQKGDIAEGYSVSREKKESFPLTVTSAQKNPTAFYLCASLDVRDRAGNTIYFGEGSWLTVV.

V is TRBV28 and J is TRBJ1-5, with no clear D. CDR3 size: 15 residues. Germline V gene sequence: CDR1 MDHEN, CDR2 SYDVKM. V lost 5 bases and J 5 bases, leaving 16 bases between the germline ends. The CDR3 here is CASSSAESGDQPQHF. CDR3 nucleotide sequence: TGTGCCAGCAGTAGCGCTGAGAGTGGTGATCAGCCCCAGCATTTT.

V gene TRBV10-1 combines with J gene TRBJ2-3; a possible D gene is TRBD1 (6 bases). The germline V gene has CDR1 WNHNN and CDR2 SYGVQD (reference sequence). The CDR3 has 14 amino acids. V lost 0 bases and J 6 bases, leaving 10 bases between the germline ends. CDR3 sequence: CASSESHRADTQYF. The CDR3 bases are TGCGCCAGCAGTGAGTCGCACAGGGCGGATACGCAGTATTTT.

The rearrangement links TRBV27 to TRBJ2-6; D is possibly TRBD1 (6 bases). CDR3 length: 19 amino acids. Between the trimmed V and J ends, which lost 5 bases and 2 bases, there was a span of 22 bases. CDR1 is MNHEY and CDR2 is SMNVEV in the germline V gene (reference sequence). CDR3 bases: TGTGCCAGCAGTCCGACCTTGGGGGCGGTAAAGGCTGGGGCCAACGTCCTGACTTTC. Translated, it gives CASSPTLGAVKAGANVLTF.

V is TRBV30 and J is TRBJ1-1; D is possibly TRBD1 (6 bases). The germline CDR1 and CDR2 sequences are GTSNPN and SVGIG (reference sequence). The CDR3 loop spans 14 amino acids. V was cut by 2 bases and J by 7 bases, with 17 bases left in between. The chain's CDR3 is CAWSMGGGSREAFF. The CDR3 DNA sequence: TGTGCCTGGAGTATGGGGGGGGGCAGCCGTGAAGCTTTCTTT.

V is TRBV4-1 and J is TRBJ1-4; D not certain. The V end was cut by 0 bases, the J end by 6 bases, with 5 bases between. This CDR3 is built from 13 residues. Germline CDR1 reads MGHRA; CDR2 reads YSYEKL. The CDR3 nucleotides read TGCGCCAGCAGCCAAGAGAGATATGAAAAACTGTTTTTT. Encoded protein: CASSQERYEKLFF.

The chain joins TRBV4-1 to TRBJ1-6; no definite D call. The CDR3 length is 18 residues. The germline CDR1 and CDR2 sequences are MGHRA and YSYEKL. V was cut by 4 bases and J by 5 bases, with 21 bases left in between. CDR3 nucleotides: TGCGCCAGCAGCCTCAACCCCGACGGGGATCTTAATAATTCACCCCTCCACTTT. Translated, it gives CASSLNPDGDLNNSPLHF.

This chain links TRBV9 with TRBJ2-7, with 7 bases that match TRBD2. Germline V gene data show CDR1 as SGDLS and CDR2 as YYNGEE. CDR3 length equals 15 residues. With 0 bases clipped from V and 2 bases from J, the junction kept 5 bases outside the gene matches. The CDR3 DNA sequence: TGTGCCAGCAGCGTAGGGGAGGGCCGAGCCTACGAGCAGTACTTC. The encoded protein is CASSVGEGRAYEQYF.

V gene TRBV6-5 combines with J gene TRBJ2-7, with 12 bases that match TRBD1. V dropped 0 bases and J dropped 9; count of bases not matched to a gene: 3. CDR3 length: 14 amino acids. Germline CDR1 MNHEY, CDR2 SVGAGI. CDR3 region: CASSYSGTGGRQYF. As DNA, the CDR3 is TGTGCCAGCAGTTACTCCGGGACAGGGGGCAGGCAGTACTTC.

V and J are TRBV27 and TRBJ2-5; tentative D call: TRBD2 (6 bases). The V gene lost 3 bases and the J gene lost 5 bases, with 13 bases spanning the gap. The CDR3 extends over 14 amino acids. In germline, CDR1 is MNHEY, CDR2 SMNVEV (reference sequence). The CDR3 spells CASSFRGGLETQYF. The CDR3 nucleotides read TGTGCCAGCAGTTTCCGGGGAGGTCTTGAGACCCAGTACTTC.

This chain connects TRBV2 to TRBJ1-5, with TRBD1 matching 9 bases. The trim removed 5 bases at V and 6 bases at J, leaving 5 bases unmatched. From germline, CDR1 is SNHLY and CDR2 FYNNEI. This CDR3 is built from 14 residues. CDR3 nucleotides: TGTGCCAGCAGTTTTGGACAGGGGAGTCAGCCCCAGCATTTT. This encodes CASSFGQGSQPQHF.

The sample holds one count of this clone. This chain joins TRBV5-1 and TRBJ2-3; 8 nucleotides line up with TRBD1. The CDR3 has 15 amino acids. V was clipped by 3 bases and J by 6 bases; unmatched bases: 9. Germline CDR1 reads SGHRS; CDR2 reads YFSETQ. The CDR3, as DNA: TGCGCCAGCAGCTGGTCGACAGGGGCCCCCGATACGCAGTATTTT. This sequence encodes CASSWSTGAPDTQYF.

V gene TRBV3-1 (or the pseudogene TRBV3-2) combines with J gene TRBJ2-7, with 7 nucleotides matching TRBD1. Germline values: CDR1 LGHDT, CDR2 YNNKEL (reference sequence). V lost 4 bases to trimming and J lost 2 bases; unmatched junction nucleotides: 8. The CDR3 runs 15 residues. CDR3 in amino acids: CASSPGAGGAYEQYF. Written as DNA, the CDR3 is TGTGCCAGCAGCCCAGGGGCAGGGGGTGCCTACGAGCAGTACTTC.

This chain joins TRBV4-1 and TRBJ2-2; 7 bases agree with TRBD1. Germline V CDR1 and CDR2: MGHRA, YSYEKL. The V gene end was trimmed by 7 bases and the J gene end by 6 bases; junction bases not matched to a gene: 11. CDR3 size: 15 residues. The CDR3 sequence: CASNTWTGPSGELFF. The CDR3, as DNA: TGCGCCAGCAATACCTGGACAGGACCGTCCGGGGAGCTGTTTTTT.

The genes are TRBV9 and TRBJ1-6; 8 bases match TRBD1. CDR1 and CDR2 from the germline V gene are SGDLS and YYNGEE. This CDR3 contains 14 residues. V gave up 6 bases and J gave up 10 bases; unmatched junction bases: 9. The CDR3 spells CASTGSGGGSPLHF. In DNA form, the CDR3 reads TGTGCCAGCACCGGGTCAGGGGGCGGATCACCCCTCCACTTT. The variable domain in full, with the rest retrieved from reference TRBV9 and TRBJ1-6, is DSGVTQTPKHLITATGQRVTLRCSPRSGDLSVYWYQQSLDQGLQFLIQYYNGEERAKGNILERFSAQQFPDLHSELNLSSLELGDSALYFCASTGSGGGSPLHFGNGTRLTVT.

CDR3 nucleotides: TGTGCCAGCAGCTTAAACAATCCCGGAAACACCATATATTTT. It encodes CASSLNNPGNTIYF. This chain connects TRBV7-9 to TRBJ1-3; the D is unclear. Germline CDR1 and CDR2: SEHNR and FQNEAQ (reference sequence). V dropped 2 bases and J dropped 4 bases, with 9 bases sitting between them. This CDR3 spans 14 amino acids.

This clone was seen just once. The V call is TRBV7-3, the J call TRBJ2-2, with 10 bases aligning to TRBD2. Germline trimming cut 4 bases from V and 8 bases from J; bases unmatched to any gene: 10. Germline V gives CDR1 SGHTA, CDR2 FQGTGA. This CDR3 contains 16 residues. The CDR3, as DNA: TGTGCCAGCAGCTCCCACCTAGCGGGAGTTGCTGGGGAGCTGTTTTTT. This translates into CASSSHLAGVAGELFF.

The sample holds a few counts of this clone. CDR3 amino acids: CASRQYQGGGSPLHF. The CDR3 coding sequence is TGTGCCAGCAGGCAATACCAGGGAGGCGGATCACCCCTCCACTTT. The V gene is TRBV28, the J gene TRBJ1-6, with a tentative D call TRBD1 (5 bases). The ends were cut back, 6 bases at V and 10 bases at J, with 19 bases in the middle. The CDR3 sequence is 15 residues long. CDR1 is MDHEN and CDR2 is SYDVKM in the germline V gene.

The chain has TRBV7-6 and TRBJ1-6; D is undetermined. Trimming removed 5 bases from V and 9 bases from J, with 17 bases in between. CDR1 SGHVS and CDR2 FNYEAQ come from the germline V gene. This CDR3 comprises 15 residues. This chain's CDR3 is CASSREAGFGSPLHF. The CDR3, as DNA: TGTGCCAGCAGCCGCGAGGCGGGGTTTGGTTCACCCCTCCACTTT.

As DNA, the CDR3 is TGTGCCAGCAGGACAGCCACCTACAATGAGCAGTTCTTC. The encoded protein is CASRTATYNEQFF. This chain joins TRBV6-5 and TRBJ2-1, with D possibly matching TRBD1 (5 bases). With 6 bases removed from V and 2 bases from J, the gap between germline ends came to 8 bases. The CDR3 is 13 residues long. The germline CDR1 and CDR2 sequences are MNHEY and SVGAGI.